This T cell receptor (beta chain) was observed in a study of T cells in Graves' hyperthyroidism and ophthalmopathy. This clonotype was counted between two and nine times. The CDR3 regions of TCR beta were amplified from RNA transcripts. In the first-round RT-PCR of the TCR CDR3, the HTBI primer set was used. TCRdb redid the calling of the multiplex PCR reads with MiXCR, one entry per CDR3 protein. The sample carries 660,000 or so distinct CDR3 sequences, 45% recorded once. This clonotype was obtained from an adult man with Graves' disease, either hyperthyroidism or ophthalmopathy (not recorded which). Sequencing was performed on peripheral blood or thyroid tissue (not recorded which).

The CDR3 DNA reads TGCAGTGCTAGAGATGGCAGGAACTATGGCTACACCTTC. This codes for CSARDGRNYGYTF. V usage is TRBV20-1 and J usage is TRBJ1-2; D uncertain. This CDR3 region has 13 residues. V was shortened by 0 bases and J by 2 bases, with 7 bases between the two germline ends. Per the germline V gene, CDR1 is DFQATT and CDR2 is SNEGSKA (reference sequence).